What follows are 22 T cell receptor beta chains derived from one specimen sequenced in a study of blood T cell repertoires in COVID-19. The repertoire was sequenced with immunoSEQ multiplex PCR; TCRdb's copy has only in-frame clones and lacks some. The table records about 250,000 clones, under 90% of them present only once. Sequencing input: PBMCs or T cells enriched from blood (not recorded which). These receptors were collected from a man aged 35-49 years who had recovered from COVID-19.

This rearrangement joins TRBV18 to TRBJ1-5, with TRBD1 identical over 9 bases. Germline trimming cut 3 bases from V and 8 bases from J; bases unmatched to any gene: 5. Germline V CDR1 and CDR2: KGHSH, LQKENI. The CDR3 contains 14 residues. The CDR3 protein is CASSPTGGWEPQHF. CDR3 nucleotide sequence: TGTGCCAGCTCACCGACAGGGGGATGGGAGCCCCAGCATTTT.

A few counts support this clone. This same CDR3 is encoded by further DNA sequences in the sample. J is TRBJ1-1 and V is TRBV30, with D perhaps matching TRBD1 (6 bases). From germline, CDR1 is GTSNPN and CDR2 SVGIG (reference sequence). V was shortened by 0 bases and J by 2 bases, with 7 bases between the two germline ends. The CDR3 totals 13 residues. The CDR3 sequence is CAWSVQGNTEAFF. CDR3 in DNA: TGTGCCTGGAGTGTACAGGGCAACACTGAAGCTTTCTTT.

V is TRBV27 and J is TRBJ2-5; D is perhaps TRBD2 (5 bases). The CDR3 totals 14 residues. V dropped 6 bases and J dropped 1 base, with 12 bases sitting between them. Germline CDR1 and CDR2: MNHEY and SMNVEV (reference sequence). In DNA form, the CDR3 reads TGTGCCAGCAGCGAGACGGGAATCCAAGAGACCCAGTACTTC. Protein: CASSETGIQETQYF.

The chain carries TRBV7-9 and TRBJ1-2; TRBD1 aligns across 9 bases. The CDR3 is 15 residues long. Germline trimming cut 1 base from V and 5 bases from J; bases unmatched to any gene: 5. Germline CDR1 is SEHNR and CDR2 is FQNEAQ (reference sequence). This chain's CDR3 is CASSLGQGDPYGYTF. CDR3 DNA sequence: TGTGCCAGCAGCTTAGGACAGGGGGATCCTTATGGCTACACCTTC.

This clone turned up a few times. The rearrangement uses TRBV27 and TRBJ2-7; 13 bases are a match to TRBD2. CDR3 length equals 16 residues. The germline gives CDR1 MNHEY, CDR2 SMNVEV (reference sequence). V was pared by 0 bases and J by 7 bases, with 6 bases of the junction left unmatched. CDR3 coding DNA: TGTGCCAGCAGTTTATCCCTACTGGGACTAGCGGGAGAGCAGTACTTC. It codes for CASSLSLLGLAGEQYF.

This rearrangement joins TRBV11-3 to TRBJ2-5, with a weak D call TRBD1 (6 bases). The CDR3 extends over 14 amino acids. The V gene's germline CDR1 is SGHNT and CDR2 YENEEA. Trimming left V 5 bases short and J 2 bases short, with 12 bases between. The CDR3 DNA reads TGTGCCAGCAGCCAGGGGCTCCTGCAAGAGACCCAGTACTTC. It translates to CASSQGLLQETQYF.

This clone was detected once. The chain uses TRBV23-1 and TRBJ1-5, with 8 bases lining up with TRBD1. TRBV23-1 belongs to the ORF category, with a function that is uncertain. The CDR3 extends over 15 amino acids. After removal of 0 bases from V and 6 bases from J, the junction contained 4 bases not matched to a gene. The CDR3 nucleotides are TGCGCCAGCAGTCAATCTCAGGGGGCCCGTCAGCCCCAGCATTTT. Amino acid sequence: CASSQSQGARQPQHF.

This clone was observed a single time. The CDR3 DNA reads TGTGCCAGCATGAGAAGGGGCGTTAACTATGGCTACACCTTC. This codes for CASMRRGVNYGYTF. The chain is built from TRBV28 and TRBJ1-2; tentative D call: TRBD1 (5 bases). The CDR3 contains 14 residues. The V gene lost 7 bases and the J gene lost 1 base, with 13 bases spanning the gap. In germline, CDR1 is MDHEN, CDR2 SYDVKM.

This chain links TRBV18 with TRBJ2-5; tentatively, D is TRBD1 (5 bases). V shed 3 bases and J shed 2 bases, with 10 bases lying between them. Germline V gene lookup returns CDR1 KGHSH and CDR2 LQKENI. The CDR3 sequence is 14 residues long. CDR3 sequence: CASSPFQGQETQYF. Here the CDR3 DNA reads TGTGCCAGCTCACCTTTCCAGGGACAAGAGACCCAGTACTTC.

The rearrangement links TRBV2 to TRBJ2-7; a possible D gene is TRBD2 (7 bases). Germline V gene lookup returns CDR1 SNHLY and CDR2 FYNNEI. The germline V and J ends were trimmed by 11 bases and 3 bases, with 14 bases remaining between them. The CDR3 loop spans 12 amino acids. DNA for the CDR3: TGTGCCGTGGGGGGGGCGAGCTACGAGCAGTACTTC. This translates into CAVGGASYEQYF.

The V call is TRBV6-1, the J call TRBJ2-3, with 8 bases that match TRBD2. The CDR3 runs to 16 residues. With V trimmed by 4 bases and J by 2 bases, 8 bases remained unmatched. Germline CDR1 MNHNS, CDR2 SASEGT. The CDR3 protein is CASSVLSGGATDTQYF. For the CDR3, the DNA is TGTGCCAGCAGTGTTTTGTCGGGAGGGGCCACAGATACGCAGTATTTT.

This chain joins TRBV19 and TRBJ2-2; TRBD2 is a possible D gene (6 bases). Germline CDR1 LNHDA, CDR2 SQIVND (reference sequence). This CDR3 region has 16 residues. V was trimmed by 5 bases and J by 0 bases, leaving 13 bases between them. The CDR3 sequence is CASSRAAGTNTGELFF. DNA for the CDR3: TGTGCCAGTAGTCGGGCAGCGGGCACGAACACCGGGGAGCTGTTTTTT.

The chain combines TRBV3-1 (or the pseudogene TRBV3-2) with TRBJ2-7; 7 nucleotides match TRBD1. J gave up 7 bases and V 4 bases, and 4 bases lay outside the gene matches. The CDR3 covers 12 residues. Per the germline V gene, CDR1 is LGHDT and CDR2 is YNNKEL (reference sequence). The CDR3 nucleotides are TGTGCCAGCAGCCCAGGGGGTAGGGAGCAGTACTTC. This sequence encodes CASSPGGREQYF.

This chain uses TRBV2 with TRBJ2-7; TRBD1 might be the D (6 bases). Trimming removed 10 bases from V and 0 bases from J, with 10 bases in between. The germline CDR1 and CDR2 sequences are SNHLY and FYNNEI. The CDR3 has 12 residues. The CDR3 DNA is TGTGCCACCTCAGGGGACTCCTACGAGCAGTACTTC. Amino acid sequence: CATSGDSYEQYF.

The chain employs TRBV3-1 (or the pseudogene TRBV3-2) and TRBJ1-5, with a weak D call TRBD1 (5 bases). CDR1 is LGHDT and CDR2 is YNNKEL in the germline V gene (reference sequence). V lost 0 bases to trimming and J lost 11 bases, with 11 bases between them. The CDR3 extends over 13 amino acids. DNA of the CDR3: TGTGCCAGCAGCCAAGATTTGGGGACTGCCCAGCATTTT. Its translation is CASSQDLGTAQHF.

This chain joins TRBV11-3 and TRBJ2-1, with D unresolved. Germline-derived CDR1 and CDR2 are SGHNT and YENEEA. The V gene lost 5 bases and the J gene lost 5 bases, with 19 bases spanning the gap. The CDR3 runs to 16 residues. CDR3 region: CASSPDFLRRNNEQFF. For the CDR3, the DNA is TGTGCCAGCAGCCCAGATTTCTTGCGGAGAAACAATGAGCAGTTCTTC.

This CDR3 is CASSPRTGNTEAFF. The CDR3 DNA reads as TGCGCCAGCAGCCCCCGAACAGGTAACACTGAAGCTTTCTTT. This sequence joins TRBV5-1 and TRBJ1-1, with a possible D match to TRBD1 (5 bases). The V gene's germline CDR1 is SGHRS and CDR2 YFSETQ. V lost 4 bases, J lost 2 bases, and 12 bases lay in between. This CDR3 is built from 14 residues.

The V gene is TRBV6-5, the J gene TRBJ2-7; unclear D gene. V lost 6 bases and J lost 4, with 10 bases in between. The V gene's germline CDR1 is MNHEY and CDR2 SVGAGI. The CDR3 has 12 residues. The CDR3 region has the DNA TGTGCCAGCAGGGAGAGAGGTTACGAGCAGTACTTC. It is translated as CASRERGYEQYF.

The chain employs TRBV5-1 and TRBJ2-3; 7 bases map to TRBD1. This CDR3 has 16 residues. Germline V gene sequence: CDR1 SGHRS, CDR2 YFSETQ. V was pared by 0 bases and J by 4 bases, with 8 bases of the junction left unmatched. In nucleotides, the CDR3 is TGCGCCAGCAGCTTGGGGGACAGCCCGCCCGCAGATACGCAGTATTTT. Protein sequence: CASSLGDSPPADTQYF.

V is TRBV30 and J is TRBJ1-1; D uncertain. The CDR3 consists of 12 residues. The germline CDR1 and CDR2 sequences are GTSNPN and SVGIG (reference sequence). The V end lost 2 bases, the J end lost 1 base, and 5 bases lay between the germline ends. The DNA for the CDR3 is TGTGCCTGGAGTACTCCGAACACTGAAGCTTTCTTT. The encoded protein is CAWSTPNTEAFF.

V and J are TRBV11-3 and TRBJ2-2, with D unclear. Trimming removed 5 bases at V and 4 bases at J, with 14 bases between. Germline V gene data show CDR1 as SGHNT and CDR2 as YENEEA. CDR3 length equals 15 residues. CDR3 sequence reads: CASSPTYTGTGELFF. The DNA for the CDR3 is TGTGCCAGCAGCCCTACGTACACGGGCACCGGGGAGCTGTTTTTT.

CDR3 residues: CASSPQGEGQPQHF. In DNA, the CDR3 is TGTGCCAGCAGTCCGCAAGGGGAAGGTCAGCCCCAGCATTTT. The rearrangement uses TRBV27 and TRBJ1-5, with D possibly matching TRBD1 (5 bases). This CDR3 has 14 amino acids. The germline V gene has CDR1 MNHEY and CDR2 SMNVEV (reference sequence). V was shortened by 5 bases and J by 6 bases, with 14 bases between the two germline ends.